Sequencing of this T cell receptor beta chain was carried out in a study of beta chain features in type 1 diabetes. CD45RO/CCR7/CD25/CD127/CD95/CD27 staining was used to isolate CD4+ naive, central memory, regulatory and stem cell-like memory cells by sorting. Whole-study findings and limits: Insertions at VDJ junctions were less frequent in type 1 diabetes patients. These patients also deleted more nucleotides at the same junctions. Across all four CD4+ subsets, people with type 1 diabetes showed modestly shorter TCRB CDR3s.

This clone was seen only a few times. Antigen unknown. TCRB transcripts that were expressed got sequenced, as all of the isolated RNA had been reverse transcribed. Clones were sequenced by immunoSEQ multiplex PCR, and TCRdb holds only the in-frame ones, with some missing. Here the sample spans 150,000 to 200,000 clones, around 63% being singletons. V was trimmed by 4 bases and J by 5 bases, leaving 6 bases between them. Germline values: CDR1 SGHDT, CDR2 YYEEEE. The CDR3 loop spans 12 amino acids. What was sequenced was naive CD4+ T cells from blood. The chain carries TRBV5-6 and TRBJ2-2; D not resolved. The source of this sequence is a man aged 25-40 years with type 1 diabetes. CDR3 sequence: CASSLWTGELFF. The CDR3 nucleotides are TGTGCCAGCAGCCTCTGGACCGGGGAGCTGTTTTTT.